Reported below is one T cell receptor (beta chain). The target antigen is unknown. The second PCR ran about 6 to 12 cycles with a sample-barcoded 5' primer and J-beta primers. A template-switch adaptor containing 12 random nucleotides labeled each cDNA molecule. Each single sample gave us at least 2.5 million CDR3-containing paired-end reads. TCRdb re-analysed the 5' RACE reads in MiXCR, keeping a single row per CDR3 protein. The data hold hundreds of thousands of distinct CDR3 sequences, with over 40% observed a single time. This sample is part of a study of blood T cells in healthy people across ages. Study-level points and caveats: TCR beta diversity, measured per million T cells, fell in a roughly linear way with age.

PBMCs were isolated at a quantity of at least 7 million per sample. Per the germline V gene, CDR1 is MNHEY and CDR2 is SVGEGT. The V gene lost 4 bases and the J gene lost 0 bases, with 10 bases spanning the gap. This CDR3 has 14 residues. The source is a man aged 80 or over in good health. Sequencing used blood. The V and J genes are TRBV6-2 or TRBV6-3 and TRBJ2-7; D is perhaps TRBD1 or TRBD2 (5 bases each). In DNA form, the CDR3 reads TGTGCCAGCAGTTCTCGGGACGCCTCCTACGAGCAGTACTTC. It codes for CASSSRDASYEQYF.